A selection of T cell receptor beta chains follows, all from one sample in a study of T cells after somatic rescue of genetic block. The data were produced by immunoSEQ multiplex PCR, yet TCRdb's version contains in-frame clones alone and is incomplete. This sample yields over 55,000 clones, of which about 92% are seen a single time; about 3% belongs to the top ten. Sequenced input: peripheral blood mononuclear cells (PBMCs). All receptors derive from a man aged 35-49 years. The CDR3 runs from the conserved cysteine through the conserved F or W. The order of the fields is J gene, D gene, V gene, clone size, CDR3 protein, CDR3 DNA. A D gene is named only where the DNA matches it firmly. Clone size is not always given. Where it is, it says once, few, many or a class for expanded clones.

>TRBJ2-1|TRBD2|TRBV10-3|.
CAISASGRGNEQFF
TGTGCCATCAGTGCTAGCGGGAGGGGGAATGAGCAGTTCTTC
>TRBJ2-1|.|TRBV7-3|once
CASSLTSRNEQFF
TGTGCCAGCAGCTTAACGTCAAGGAATGAGCAGTTCTTC
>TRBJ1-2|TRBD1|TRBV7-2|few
CASSLGRGQVGYTF
TGTGCCAGCAGCTTAGGCAGGGGGCAGGTCGGCTACACCTTC
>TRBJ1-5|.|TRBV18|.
CASSPDGGQPQHF
TGTGCCAGCTCACCCGACGGCGGTCAGCCCCAGCATTTT
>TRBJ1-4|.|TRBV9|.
CASSVGSGNNEKLFF
TGTGCCAGCAGCGTAGGGAGTGGTAATAATGAAAAACTGTTTTTT
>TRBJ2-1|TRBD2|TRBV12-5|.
CASGLTRGVDEQFF
TGTGCTAGTGGTTTGACACGGGGGGTTGATGAGCAGTTCTTC
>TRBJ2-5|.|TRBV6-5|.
CASSYMGGRETQYF
TGTGCCAGCAGTTACATGGGGGGCCGAGAGACCCAGTACTTC
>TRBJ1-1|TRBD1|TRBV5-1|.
CASSGQEGITEAFF
TGCGCCAGCAGCGGACAGGAGGGGATCACTGAAGCTTTCTTT
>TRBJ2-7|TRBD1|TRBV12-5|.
CASALRQGDYEQYF
TGTGCTAGTGCCCTAAGACAGGGGGACTACGAGCAGTACTTC
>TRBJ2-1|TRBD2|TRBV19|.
CASSIDSGSFSYNEQFF
TGTGCCAGTAGTATAGACAGCGGGAGTTTTTCCTACAATGAGCAGTTCTTC
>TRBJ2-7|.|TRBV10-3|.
CAISEETYEQYF
TGTGCCATCAGCGAGGAGACATACGAGCAGTACTTC
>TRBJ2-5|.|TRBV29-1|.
CRASGDLPGAQYF
TGCAGGGCCTCAGGGGACCTACCTGGGGCCCAGTACTTC
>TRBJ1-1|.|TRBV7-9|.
CASSLDQNTEAFF
TGTGCCAGCAGCTTAGACCAGAACACTGAAGCTTTCTTT
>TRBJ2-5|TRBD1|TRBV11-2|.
CASSLDRTGGETQYF
TGTGCCAGCAGCTTAGACCGGACAGGGGGAGAGACCCAGTACTTC
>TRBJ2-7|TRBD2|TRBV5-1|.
CASSFTSGAYEQYF
TGCGCCAGCAGCTTCACTAGCGGAGCCTACGAGCAGTACTTC
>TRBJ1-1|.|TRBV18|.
CASSPTQGTEAFF
TGTGCCAGCTCACCCACCCAGGGCACTGAAGCTTTCTTT
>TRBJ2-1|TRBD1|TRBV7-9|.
CASSLRGQGSFNEQFF
TGTGCCAGCAGCTTACGAGGACAGGGATCTTTCAATGAGCAGTTCTTC
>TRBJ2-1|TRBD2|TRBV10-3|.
CAISVAGGPYEQFF
TGTGCCATCAGTGTAGCGGGGGGGCCCTATGAGCAGTTCTTC
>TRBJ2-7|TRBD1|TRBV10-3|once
CAISESETGPSYEQYF
TGTGCCATCAGTGAGTCGGAGACAGGGCCCTCCTACGAGCAGTACTTC
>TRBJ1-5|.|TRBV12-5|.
CASGLVEILSGTRQPQHF
TGTGCTAGTGGTTTGGTAGAAATTTTATCAGGGACCAGGCAGCCCCAGCATTTT